Detailed here is one T cell receptor beta chain. This sample stems from a study of blood T cell repertoires in COVID-19. Background on the study: Sites across the United States, Italy and Spain contributed samples from acute and convalescent COVID-19.

Trimming removed 2 bases from V and 5 bases from J, with 13 bases in between. The germline V gene encodes CDR1 MNHEY and CDR2 SMNVEV (reference sequence). This CDR3 spans 14 amino acids. As handled by the study authors: Reference gene primer amplification gave nucleated cell count estimates. The protocol was immunoSEQ multiplex PCR, while the TCRdb copy is restricted to in-frame clones and leaves out a portion. D and trimming come from the DNA, and the V and J calls and clone size come from that table. The table has fewer than 65,000 clones, roughly nine tenths seen once. The sample taken for sequencing was peripheral blood. The gene calls are TRBV27 and TRBJ2-7; D is unresolved. The receptor's source is a human donor with acute or convalescent COVID-19. The donor label of this sample is uncertain. CDR3 loop: CASSLGIIPHEQYF. DNA for the CDR3: TGTGCCAGCAGTTTAGGCATCATCCCCCACGAGCAGTACTTC.